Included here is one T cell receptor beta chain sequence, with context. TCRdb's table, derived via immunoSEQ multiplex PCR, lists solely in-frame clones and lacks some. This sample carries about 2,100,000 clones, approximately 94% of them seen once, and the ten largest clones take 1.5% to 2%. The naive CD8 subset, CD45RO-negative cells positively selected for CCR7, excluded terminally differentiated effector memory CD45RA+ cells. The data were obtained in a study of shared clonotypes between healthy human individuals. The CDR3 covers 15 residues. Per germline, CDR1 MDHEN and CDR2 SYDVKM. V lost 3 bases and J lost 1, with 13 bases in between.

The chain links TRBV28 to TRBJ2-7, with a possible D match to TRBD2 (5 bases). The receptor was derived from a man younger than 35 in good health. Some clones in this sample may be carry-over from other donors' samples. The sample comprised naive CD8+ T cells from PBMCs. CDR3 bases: TGTGCCAGCAGTTTTTGGCGGGTGGGATCCTACGAGCAGTACTTC. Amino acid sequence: CASSFWRVGSYEQYF.